Listed below are T cell receptor beta chains from one sample, sequenced in a study of cytomegalovirus exposure and HLA in healthy donors. Generated by immunoSEQ multiplex PCR, the TCRdb table keeps only in-frame clones and is missing some. Seen here are some 290,000 clones, around 90% observed once, and the top ten hold over 0.9%. The sequenced sample consisted of PBMCs. These receptors were collected from a man aged 25-40 years in good health and CMV-seronegative. Both conserved end residues are part of each CDR3. Each record gives: J gene, D gene, clone size, V gene, CDR3 protein, CDR3 DNA. D genes are given only for firm matches. A clone size is listed for some rows: how often the clone was seen (once, few, many), or a class if it is expanded.

TRBJ2-7 | TRBD2 | . | TRBV6-1 | CASSLNGGGEQYF | TGTGCCAGCAGTCTCAATGGCGGGGGGGAGCAGTACTTC
TRBJ1-5 | TRBD1 | once | TRBV18 | CASSPGQGKIQPQHF | TGTGCCAGCTCCCCCGGACAGGGTAAGATACAGCCCCAGCATTTT
TRBJ1-1 | . | . | TRBV6-5 | CASSYGATNTEAFF | TGTGCCAGCAGTTACGGGGCTACGAACACTGAAGCTTTCTTT
TRBJ2-7 | TRBD2 | few | TRBV5-4 | CASSLPRGALTYEQYF | TGTGCCAGCAGCCTACCGCGGGGGGCCCTCACCTACGAGCAGTACTTC
TRBJ1-2 | . | once | TRBV6-1 | CASRNREGYTF | TGTGCCAGCAGAAACAGGGAGGGCTACACCTTC
TRBJ1-1 | . | once | TRBV6-5 | CASSFLDSRTEAFF | TGTGCCAGCAGTTTCCTGGACAGCCGAACTGAAGCTTTCTTT
TRBJ2-3 | . | . | TRBV4-1 | CASSRGPKSDTQYF | TGCGCCAGCAGCCGGGGGCCAAAGTCAGATACGCAGTATTTT
TRBJ2-1 | TRBD2 | . | TRBV4-1 | CASSQGLLAGGKQFF | TGCGCCAGCAGCCAAGGTTTACTAGCGGGGGGGAAGCAGTTCTTC
TRBJ1-5 | TRBD1 | . | TRBV19 | CASRGTGLNQPQHF | TGTGCCAGTAGAGGGACAGGCCTCAATCAGCCCCAGCATTTT
TRBJ1-1 | . | . | TRBV18 | CASSPVRDTEAFF | TGTGCCAGCTCACCTGTGCGGGATACTGAAGCTTTCTTT
TRBJ2-3 | . | . | TRBV25-1 | CASSSQRARTDTQYF | TGTGCCAGCAGTTCACAGCGGGCCCGCACAGATACGCAGTATTTT
TRBJ1-1 | TRBD1 | . | TRBV19 | CASSIAAGGTEAFF | TGTGCCAGTAGTATAGCTGCAGGGGGCACTGAAGCTTTCTTT
TRBJ2-7 | TRBD1 | . | TRBV9 | CASSSNPGQGTYEQYF | TGTGCCAGCAGCTCTAATCCGGGACAGGGCACCTACGAGCAGTACTTC
TRBJ2-2 | . | . | TRBV7-9 | CASSLVEGTGELFF | TGTGCCAGCAGCTTAGTTGAGGGAACCGGGGAGCTGTTTTTT
TRBJ1-6 | . | . | TRBV27 | CASSSGTSSYNSPLHF | TGTGCCAGCAGTTCGGGGACAAGCTCCTATAATTCACCCCTCCACTTT
TRBJ2-3 | TRBD1 | . | TRBV7-2 | CASSFNRGSPADTQYF | TGTGCCAGCAGCTTCAACAGGGGGTCCCCTGCCGATACGCAGTATTTT
TRBJ1-1 | . | . | TRBV11-2 | CASSYRADTEAFF | TGTGCCAGCAGCTACAGGGCGGACACTGAAGCTTTCTTT
TRBJ2-3 | . | . | TRBV6-5 | CASSYGDYRTDTQYF | TGTGCCAGCAGTTACGGTGACTATCGCACAGATACGCAGTATTTT
TRBJ1-5 | . | . | TRBV5-6 | CASSLQASNQPQHF | TGTGCCAGCAGCTTGCAGGCTAGCAATCAGCCCCAGCATTTT
TRBJ1-2 | . | few | TRBV5-8 | CASSYHTVNYGYTF | TGTGCCAGCAGCTACCACACAGTTAACTATGGCTACACCTTC
TRBJ1-4 | . | . | TRBV7-3 | CASSLVAGVGEKLFF | TGTGCCAGCAGCTTAGTTGCAGGTGTGGGTGAAAAACTGTTTTTT
TRBJ2-5 | TRBD1 | . | TRBV5-6 | CASTELGRGTGGLTQYF | TGTGCCAGCACCGAGCTTGGACGTGGGACAGGGGGCCTTACCCAGTACTTC
TRBJ1-1 | . | . | TRBV18 | CASSPIRTEAFF | TGTGCCAGCTCACCGATTCGGACTGAAGCTTTCTTT
TRBJ1-4 | . | . | TRBV5-1 | CASSFGQRATNEKLFF | TGCGCCAGCAGCTTTGGACAGCGCGCAACTAATGAAAAACTGTTTTTT
TRBJ1-2 | TRBD1 | . | TRBV5-1 | CASSLTGGSIYGYTF | TGCGCCAGCAGCTTGACAGGGGGCAGTATCTATGGCTACACCTTC
TRBJ1-6 | . | . | TRBV10-3 | CAISESGYNSPLHF | TGTGCCATCAGTGAGTCCGGGTATAATTCACCCCTCCACTTT
TRBJ2-5 | TRBD2 | . | TRBV30 | CAWVAGGETQYF | TGTGCCTGGGTTGCGGGGGGAGAGACCCAGTACTTC
TRBJ2-3 | TRBD1 | once | TRBV11-2 | CASSLTGSTDTQYF | TGTGCCAGCAGCTTGACAGGGAGCACAGATACGCAGTATTTT
TRBJ2-6 | . | . | TRBV29-1 | CSVEASSGANVLTF | TGCAGCGTTGAAGCGAGTTCTGGGGCCAACGTCCTGACTTTC
TRBJ2-7 | TRBD1 | . | TRBV10-3 | CAISELGANRGYEQYF | TGTGCCATCAGTGAGCTCGGGGCAAACAGGGGCTACGAGCAGTACTTC
TRBJ2-4 | TRBD1 | . | TRBV6-6 | CASSYDRGQVIQYF | TGTGCCAGCAGTTACGACAGGGGGCAGGTCATTCAGTACTTC
TRBJ2-1 | TRBD2 | . | TRBV25-1 | CASSESLAGLNNEQFF | TGTGCCAGCAGTGAATCGCTAGCGGGGTTAAACAATGAGCAGTTCTTC
TRBJ2-7 | . | . | TRBV4-1 | CASSRRDITYEQYF | TGCGCCAGCAGCCGCCGGGACATTACCTACGAGCAGTACTTC
TRBJ2-1 | . | . | TRBV4-3 | CASSQDRRREPSSYNEQFF | TGCGCCAGCAGCCAAGACCGTCGGAGGGAACCGAGCTCCTACAATGAGCAGTTCTTC
TRBJ1-4 | . | once | TRBV4-3 | CASSHSGTNEKLFF | TGCGCCAGCAGCCACTCAGGCACTAATGAAAAACTGTTTTTT
TRBJ1-4 | . | . | TRBV6-1 | CASSDPDRMPPGEKLFF | TGTGCCAGCAGTGACCCCGACAGGATGCCACCGGGTGAAAAACTGTTTTTT
TRBJ1-1 | TRBD1 | . | TRBV5-1 | CASSRDRQNTEAFF | TGCGCCAGCAGCCGGGACAGGCAGAACACTGAAGCTTTCTTT